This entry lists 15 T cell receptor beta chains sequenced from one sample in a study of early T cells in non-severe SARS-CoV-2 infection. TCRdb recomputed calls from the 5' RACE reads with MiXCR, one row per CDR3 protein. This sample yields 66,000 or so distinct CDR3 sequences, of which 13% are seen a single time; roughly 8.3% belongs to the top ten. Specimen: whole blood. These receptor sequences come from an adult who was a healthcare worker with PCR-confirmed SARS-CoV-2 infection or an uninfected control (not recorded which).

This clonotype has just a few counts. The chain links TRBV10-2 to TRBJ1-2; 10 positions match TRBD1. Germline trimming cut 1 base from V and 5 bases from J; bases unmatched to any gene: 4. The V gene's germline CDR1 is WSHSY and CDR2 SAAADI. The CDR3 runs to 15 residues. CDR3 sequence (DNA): TGCGCCAGCAGTGAGTTGGGGACAGGGGATTATGGCTACACCTTC. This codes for CASSELGTGDYGYTF.

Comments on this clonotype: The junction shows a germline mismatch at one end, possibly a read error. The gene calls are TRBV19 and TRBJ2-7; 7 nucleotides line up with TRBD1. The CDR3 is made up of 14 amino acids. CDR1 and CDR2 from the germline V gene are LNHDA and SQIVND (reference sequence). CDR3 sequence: CASSFRDSSCEQYF. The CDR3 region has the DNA TGTGCCAGTAGTTTCCGGGACAGCTCCTGCGAGCAGTACTTC.

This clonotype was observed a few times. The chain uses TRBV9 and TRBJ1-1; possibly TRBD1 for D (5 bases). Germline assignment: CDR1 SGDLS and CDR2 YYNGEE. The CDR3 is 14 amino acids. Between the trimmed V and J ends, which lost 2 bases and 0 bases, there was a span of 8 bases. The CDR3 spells CASSVDSMNTEAFF. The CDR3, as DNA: TGTGCCAGCAGCGTCGACAGCATGAACACTGAAGCTTTCTTT.

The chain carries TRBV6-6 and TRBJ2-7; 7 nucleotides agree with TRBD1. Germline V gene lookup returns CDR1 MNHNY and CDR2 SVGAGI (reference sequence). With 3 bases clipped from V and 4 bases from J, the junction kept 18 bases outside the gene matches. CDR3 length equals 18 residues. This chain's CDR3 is CASSYLSIVGTDLYEQYF. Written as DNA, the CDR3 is TGTGCCAGCAGTTATTTAAGCATCGTTGGGACAGACCTATACGAGCAGTACTTC.

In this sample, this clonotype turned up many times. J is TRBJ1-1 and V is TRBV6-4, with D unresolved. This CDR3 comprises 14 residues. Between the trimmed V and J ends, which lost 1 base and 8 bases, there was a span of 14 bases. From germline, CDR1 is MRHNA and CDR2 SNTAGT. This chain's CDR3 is CASSDWLQTSEAFF. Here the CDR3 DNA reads TGTGCCAGCAGTGACTGGTTACAGACCTCAGAAGCTTTCTTT.

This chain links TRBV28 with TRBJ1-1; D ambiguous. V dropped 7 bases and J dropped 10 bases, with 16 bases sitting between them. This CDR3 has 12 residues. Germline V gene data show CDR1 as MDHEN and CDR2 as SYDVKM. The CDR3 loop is CASTFRGGRAFF. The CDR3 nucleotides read TGTGCCAGCACCTTCCGGGGAGGGAGAGCTTTCTTT.

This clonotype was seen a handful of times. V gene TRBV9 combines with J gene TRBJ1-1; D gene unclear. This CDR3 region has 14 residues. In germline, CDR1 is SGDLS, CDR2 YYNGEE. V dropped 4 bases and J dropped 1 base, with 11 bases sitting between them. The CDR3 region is CASSSMPENTEAFF. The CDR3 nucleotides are TGTGCCAGCAGCTCAATGCCAGAGAACACTGAAGCTTTCTTT.

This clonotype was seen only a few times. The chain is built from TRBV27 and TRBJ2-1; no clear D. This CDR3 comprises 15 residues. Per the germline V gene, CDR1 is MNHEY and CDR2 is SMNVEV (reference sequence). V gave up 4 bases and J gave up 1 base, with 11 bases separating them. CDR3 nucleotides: TGTGCCAGCAGTTCTATCCCGCCTTCCTACAATGAGCAGTTCTTC. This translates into CASSSIPPSYNEQFF.

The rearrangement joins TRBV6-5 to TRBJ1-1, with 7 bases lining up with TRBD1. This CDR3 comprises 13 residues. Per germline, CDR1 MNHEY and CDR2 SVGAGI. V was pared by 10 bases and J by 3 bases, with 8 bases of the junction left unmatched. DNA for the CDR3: TGTGCCACCGAATCTACAGGGGACACTGAAGCTTTCTTT. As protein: CATESTGDTEAFF.

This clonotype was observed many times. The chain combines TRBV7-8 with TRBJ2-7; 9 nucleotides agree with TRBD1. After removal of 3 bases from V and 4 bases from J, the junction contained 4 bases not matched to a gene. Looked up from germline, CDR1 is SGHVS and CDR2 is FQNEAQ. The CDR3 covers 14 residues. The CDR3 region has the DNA TGTGCCAGCAGCTTGGACAGGGGAAGGTACGAGCAGTACTTC. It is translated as CASSLDRGRYEQYF.

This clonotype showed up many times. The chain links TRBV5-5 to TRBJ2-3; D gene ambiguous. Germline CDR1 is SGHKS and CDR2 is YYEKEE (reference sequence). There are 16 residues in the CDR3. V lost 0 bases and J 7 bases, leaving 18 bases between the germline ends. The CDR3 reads CASSLEGKGAMHTQYF. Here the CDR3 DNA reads TGTGCCAGCAGCTTGGAGGGAAAGGGCGCGATGCATACGCAGTATTTT.

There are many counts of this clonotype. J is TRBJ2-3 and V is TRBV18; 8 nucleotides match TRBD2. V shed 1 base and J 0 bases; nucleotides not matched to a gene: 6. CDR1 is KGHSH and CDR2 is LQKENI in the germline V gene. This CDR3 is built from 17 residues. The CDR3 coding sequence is TGTGCCAGCTCACCACTCCGAGCTAGCGGGAGCACAGATACGCAGTATTTT. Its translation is CASSPLRASGSTDTQYF. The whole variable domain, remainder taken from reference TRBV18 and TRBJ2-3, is NAGVMQNPRHLVRRRGQEARLRCSPMKGHSHVYWYRQLPEEGLKFMVYLQKENIIDESGMPKERFSAEFPKEGPSILRIQQVVRGDSAAYFCASSPLRASGSTDTQYFGPGTRLTVL.

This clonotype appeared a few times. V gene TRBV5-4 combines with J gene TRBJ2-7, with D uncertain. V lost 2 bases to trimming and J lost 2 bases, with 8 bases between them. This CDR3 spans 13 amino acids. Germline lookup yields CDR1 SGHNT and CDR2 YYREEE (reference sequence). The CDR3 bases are TGTGCCAGCAGCTTTATAAGTACCTACGAGCAGTACTTC. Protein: CASSFISTYEQYF.

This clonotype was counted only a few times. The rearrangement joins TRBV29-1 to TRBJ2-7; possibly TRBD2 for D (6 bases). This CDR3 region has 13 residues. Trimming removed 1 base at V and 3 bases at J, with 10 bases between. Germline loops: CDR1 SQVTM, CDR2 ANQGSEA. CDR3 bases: TGCAGCGTTGAAGGTGGGGGGATCTACGAGCAGTACTTC. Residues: CSVEGGGIYEQYF.

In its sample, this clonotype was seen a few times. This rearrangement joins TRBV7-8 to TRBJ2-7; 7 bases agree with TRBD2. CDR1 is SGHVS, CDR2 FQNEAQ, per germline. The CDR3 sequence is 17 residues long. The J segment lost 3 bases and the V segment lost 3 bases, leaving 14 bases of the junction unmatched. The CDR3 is CASSFLLGRERDYEQYF. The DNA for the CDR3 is TGTGCCAGCAGCTTCCTTTTGGGGAGGGAGCGTGACTACGAGCAGTACTTC.